These 22 T cell receptor beta chains came from one sample sequenced in a study of blood T cells in healthy people across ages. Primed by a sample-barcoded 5' primer and a J-beta primer mix, a second PCR proceeded for 7 to 11 cycles. MiXCR, run by TCRdb on the 5' RACE reads, gives a single entry per CDR3 protein. Of about 1,600,000 distinct CDR3 sequences detected, roughly 40% appear once; the ten largest clones hold roughly 7.7%. The material sequenced was blood. These receptor sequences come from a woman aged 18-29 years in good health.

This clonotype was counted between two and nine times. This chain connects TRBV15 to TRBJ2-7; D is possibly TRBD1 (6 bases). V was trimmed by 1 base and J by 0 bases, leaving 10 bases between them. Germline V gives CDR1 LNHNV, CDR2 YYDKDF (reference sequence). The CDR3 spans 15 residues. CDR3 protein: CATSRGRDNSYEQYF. CDR3 nucleotides: TGTGCCACCAGCAGAGGTAGGGACAACTCCTACGAGCAGTACTTC.

This clonotype has at least ten counts. This chain connects TRBV2 to TRBJ2-7; 8 nucleotides align to TRBD2. There are 13 residues in the CDR3. Per the germline V gene, CDR1 is SNHLY and CDR2 is FYNNEI. With 8 bases clipped from V and 3 bases from J, the junction kept 6 bases outside the gene matches. The CDR3 protein is CASGGGTIYEQYF. In DNA, the CDR3 is TGTGCCAGCGGCGGGGGGACTATCTACGAGCAGTACTTC.

V is TRBV10-3 and J is TRBJ2-3; 11 bases are shared with TRBD2. Germline CDR1 reads ENHRY; CDR2 reads SYGVKD. The CDR3 totals 16 residues. With V trimmed by 3 bases and J by 7 bases, 9 bases remained unmatched. In nucleotides, the CDR3 is TGTGCCATCAGTGACCTAACTAGCGGGAGTGCGAATACGCAGTATTTT. Translated, it gives CAISDLTSGSANTQYF.

The V and J genes are TRBV2 and TRBJ1-2; D unclear. Germline CDR1 reads SNHLY; CDR2 reads FYNNEI. The CDR3 spans 12 residues. The ends were cut back, 6 bases at V and 4 bases at J, with 9 bases in the middle. The CDR3 sequence is CASSRTLYGYTF. DNA for the CDR3: TGTGCCAGCAGCCGGACCCTCTATGGCTACACCTTC.

Points on this clonotype: This sequence may be a read error, since a much larger clone differs from it by one base. This rearrangement joins TRBV7-2 to TRBJ2-3, with 13 bases fitting TRBD2. Germline V CDR1 and CDR2: SGHTA, FQGNSA. The CDR3 runs 15 residues. As DNA, the CDR3 is TGTGTCAGCAGCTCTACTAGCGGGAGGGGCGATACGCAGTATTTT. Protein sequence: CVSSSTSGRGDTQYF.

This clonotype was found a few times. The chain employs TRBV15 and TRBJ1-5, with TRBD1 as a possible D gene (5 bases). Trimming left V 3 bases short and J 3 bases short, with 18 bases between. This CDR3 contains 17 residues. Germline V lookup: CDR1 LNHNV, CDR2 YYDKDF (reference sequence). CDR3 in DNA: TGTGCCACCAGCAGGCACCAGCGGCGACAGCTCAATCAGCCCCAGCATTTT. Protein sequence: CATSRHQRRQLNQPQHF.

The chain employs TRBV2 and TRBJ2-1; 9 nucleotides agree with TRBD2. V shed 3 bases, J shed 10 bases, and the junction held 7 bases outside the gene matches. The germline V gene encodes CDR1 SNHLY and CDR2 FYNNEI. The CDR3 spans 14 residues. Here the CDR3 reads CASSDEVAGAEQFF. The CDR3 coding sequence is TGTGCCAGCAGTGACGAGGTAGCGGGGGCCGAGCAGTTCTTC.

The V gene is TRBV10-3, the J gene TRBJ2-7, with TRBD2 matching 11 bases. The CDR3 length is 15 residues. CDR1 is ENHRY, CDR2 SYGVKD, per germline. The trim removed 6 bases at V and 2 bases at J, leaving 6 bases unmatched. CDR3 amino acids: CAIRPTSGTAYEQYF. In DNA, the CDR3 is TGTGCCATCAGGCCGACTAGCGGGACGGCCTACGAGCAGTACTTC.

This clonotype was seen once. With a much larger clone just one base away, this may be a read error. CDR3 residues: CASSCYQGDTQYF. DNA of the CDR3: TGTGCCAGCAGCTGCTACCAAGGGGATACGCAGTATTTT. The V call is TRBV12-3 or TRBV12-4, the J call TRBJ2-3; D remains ambiguous. The CDR3 spans 13 residues. V was pared by 6 bases and J by 6 bases, with 13 bases between.

This sequence joins TRBV20-1 and TRBJ1-1; no clear D gene. From germline, CDR1 is DFQATT and CDR2 SNEGSKA (reference sequence). Trimming shortened V by 7 bases and J by 4 bases, and 19 bases separated the two germline ends. This CDR3 is built from 14 residues. The CDR3 nucleotides are TGCAGTGTCAGCCGGGCCACCATTGGCACTGAAGCTTTCTTT. It yields the protein CSVSRATIGTEAFF.

Many counts were recorded for this clonotype. Compared with germline, one end of the junction differs, possibly owing to a read error. This sequence joins TRBV7-2 and TRBJ2-1, with 13 bases fitting TRBD2. CDR3 length: 15 residues. CDR1 and CDR2 from the germline V gene are SGHTA and FQGNSA. The CDR3 DNA reads as TGCGCCAGCAGCTCACTAGCGGGAGGGCACAATGAGCAGTTCTTC. As protein: CASSSLAGGHNEQFF.

This clonotype was counted a few times. This rearrangement joins TRBV20-1 to TRBJ2-7, with 13 nucleotides matching TRBD2. J lost 4 bases, V lost 2 bases, and 5 bases had no gene match. CDR1 DFQATT and CDR2 SNEGSKA come from the germline V gene (reference sequence). This CDR3 comprises 15 residues. CDR3 amino acids: CSARPLAGGEYEQYF. The CDR3 coding sequence is TGCAGTGCTAGACCACTAGCGGGAGGGGAGTACGAGCAGTACTTC.

This clonotype came up a few times. The chain carries TRBV5-5 and TRBJ2-1; the match to TRBD2 covers 9 bases. The germline CDR1 and CDR2 sequences are SGHKS and YYEKEE (reference sequence). Trimming cost V 2 bases and J 4 bases; bases outside gene matches: 4. CDR3 length: 15 amino acids. As DNA, the CDR3 is TGTGCCAGCAGCTTTTCTAGCGGGACTTACAATGAGCAGTTCTTC. Residues: CASSFSSGTYNEQFF.

Written as DNA, the CDR3 is TGTGCCAGCAGCTCCCGTGGCCCAAGCGAGCAGTACTTC. It codes for CASSSRGPSEQYF. V and J are TRBV7-9 and TRBJ2-4; D is uncertain. TRBJ2-7 explains the end of the DNA better; the J call may be wrong. CDR1 and CDR2 (germline): SEHNR, FQNEAQ (reference sequence). The CDR3 consists of 13 residues.

The chain couples TRBV27 to TRBJ1-2, with 7 bases matching TRBD1. This CDR3 comprises 14 residues. V dropped 4 bases and J dropped 3; count of bases not matched to a gene: 5. CDR1 is MNHEY, CDR2 SMNVEV, per germline (reference sequence). DNA for the CDR3: TGTGCCAGCAGTTCTATAGACAGGGACTATGGCTACACCTTC. This gives the protein CASSSIDRDYGYTF.

V usage is TRBV9 and J usage is TRBJ2-1, with 7 bases matching TRBD2. V dropped 0 bases and J dropped 7; count of bases not matched to a gene: 7. Germline lookup yields CDR1 SGDLS and CDR2 YYNGEE. The CDR3 sequence is 15 residues long. The CDR3 reads CASSVAGAGYNEQFF. CDR3 in DNA: TGTGCCAGCAGCGTAGCGGGAGCGGGGTATAATGAGCAGTTCTTC.

This clonotype turned up a few times. As DNA, the CDR3 is TGTGCCAGCAGCTTAGGGGGTTGGGGGTCCCACTCTAACTATGGCTACACCTTC. Translation gives CASSLGGWGSHSNYGYTF. The chain links TRBV9 to TRBJ1-2; maybe TRBD1 (6 bases). The CDR3 is made up of 18 amino acids. The germline V gene has CDR1 SGDLS and CDR2 YYNGEE. V was pared by 4 bases and J by 0 bases, with 22 bases between.

The CDR3 region has the DNA TGTGCCAGCTCACTCGCCGTTCGGGCTTACAATGAGCAGTTCTTC. Translating gives CASSLAVRAYNEQFF. This chain connects TRBV18 to TRBJ2-1; D gene uncertain. The V end was cut by 4 bases, the J end by 4 bases, with 14 bases between. Germline V gene lookup returns CDR1 KGHSH and CDR2 LQKENI. The CDR3 is 15 residues long.

This clonotype was observed many times. The rearrangement links TRBV10-3 to TRBJ2-1; 13 nucleotides align to TRBD2. This CDR3 has 17 amino acids. CDR1 and CDR2 from the germline V gene are ENHRY and SYGVKD. The junction had 7 bases not matched to a gene; V was cut back by 3 bases and J by 5 bases. CDR3: CAISDRVGTSGNNEQFF. CDR3 in DNA: TGTGCCATCAGTGACCGGGTTGGGACTAGCGGGAACAATGAGCAGTTCTTC.

The gene calls are TRBV9 and TRBJ2-5; 7 bases match TRBD1. V shed 0 bases, J shed 0 bases, and the junction held 5 bases outside the gene matches. CDR1 is SGDLS, CDR2 YYNGEE, per germline. There are 16 residues in the CDR3. CDR3 sequence: CASSVGDSYYQETQYF. The CDR3 nucleotides are TGTGCCAGCAGCGTAGGGGACAGTTACTACCAAGAGACCCAGTACTTC.

The rearrangement uses TRBV5-1 and TRBJ1-2, with 9 bases lining up with TRBD1. The CDR3 is 14 amino acids. Germline loops: CDR1 SGHRS, CDR2 YFSETQ. J lost 4 bases, V lost 4 bases, and 5 bases had no gene match. CDR3 loop: CASSTGTGIYGYTF. The CDR3 coding sequence is TGCGCCAGCAGCACCGGGACAGGGATCTATGGCTACACCTTC.

The CDR3 region is CAINAAKFEKLFF. The CDR3 nucleotides are TGTGCCATCAACGCTGCTAAGTTTGAAAAACTGTTTTTT. The rearrangement joins TRBV10-3 to TRBJ1-4; D ambiguous. Deletions cut 7 bases from V and 7 bases from J, with 13 bases between. This CDR3 is built from 13 residues. Looked up from germline, CDR1 is ENHRY and CDR2 is SYGVKD.